Below, 17 T cell receptor beta chains from the same sample are listed, as sequenced in a study of T cells after yellow fever vaccination. TCRdb recomputed calls from the 5' RACE reads with MiXCR, one row per CDR3 protein. The data show some 69,000 distinct CDR3 sequences, 5% to 6.5% seen once. Source: CD4+ T cells sorted from PBMCs, taken more than 13 days after the first yellow fever vaccination. These receptor sequences come from a man younger than 35 who received the YFV17D yellow fever vaccine.

This clonotype was recorded at least ten times. The rearrangement links TRBV7-9 to TRBJ1-2; TRBD1 is a possible D gene (6 bases). Per the germline V gene, CDR1 is SEHNR and CDR2 is FQNEAQ (reference sequence). The germline V and J ends were trimmed by 1 base and 6 bases, with 9 bases remaining between them. CDR3 length equals 13 residues. The CDR3 here is CASSLVAGDGYTF. CDR3 bases: TGTGCCAGCAGCTTAGTTGCAGGGGATGGCTACACCTTC. Variable domain in full (rest from reference TRBV7-9 and TRBJ1-2): DTGVSQNPRHKITKRGQNVTFRCDPISEHNRLYWYRQTLGQGPEFLTYFQNEAQLEKSRLLSDRFSAERPKGSFSTLEIQRTEQGDSAMYLCASSLVAGDGYTFGSGTRLTVV.

At least ten counts were recorded for this clonotype. The CDR3 region is CASSWTSGPADTQYF. CDR3 bases: TGTGCCAGCAGCTGGACTAGCGGACCCGCAGATACGCAGTATTTT. The gene calls are TRBV12-3 or TRBV12-4 and TRBJ2-3; TRBD2 aligns across 10 bases. The CDR3 sequence is 15 residues long. V lost 6 bases, J lost 4 bases, and 7 bases stayed unmatched.

This clonotype was found many times. The chain links TRBV6-5 to TRBJ2-7, with a possible D match to TRBD1 (7 bases). V lost 5 bases, J lost 7 bases, and 18 bases lay in between. Germline lookup yields CDR1 MNHEY and CDR2 SVGAGI. This CDR3 region has 14 residues. CDR3 bases: TGTGCCAGCAGTCCCCGACAGGGCCGGGAGGAGCAGTACGTC. It is translated as CASSPRQGREEQYV.

In its sample, this clonotype was seen many times. The CDR3 sequence: CASSSIRPNTGELFF. CDR3 nucleotide sequence: TGTGCCAGCAGTTCGATTCGGCCGAACACCGGGGAGCTGTTTTTT. This chain links TRBV6-2 or TRBV6-3 with TRBJ2-2, with no clear D. The CDR3 covers 15 residues. With 4 bases removed from V and 0 bases from J, the gap between germline ends came to 9 bases. Germline CDR1 and CDR2: MNHEY and SVGEGT.

This clonotype was seen at least ten times. The chain joins TRBV2 to TRBJ2-7; tentatively, D is TRBD2 (5 bases). V lost 2 bases and J 1 base, leaving 9 bases between the germline ends. This CDR3 is built from 14 residues. The germline CDR1 and CDR2 sequences are SNHLY and FYNNEI. In DNA, the CDR3 is TGTGCCAGCAGTGAAATGTGGGAGTCCTACGAGCAGTACGTC. It specifies CASSEMWESYEQYV.

This chain links TRBV5-7 with TRBJ2-3, with 8 positions matching TRBD1. TRBV5-7 is known as an ORF, though its function is uncertain. CDR3 length: 17 residues. The ends lost 4 bases at V and 4 bases at J; junction bases unmatched: 14. The CDR3 DNA reads as TGTGCCAGCAGCCCCGGGCCAGGGGGCAGTATCGCAGATACGCAGTATTTT. It codes for CASSPGPGGSIADTQYF.

This clonotype was detected ten times or more. V gene TRBV10-3 combines with J gene TRBJ1-2; 9 bases are shared with TRBD1. Germline CDR1 and CDR2: ENHRY and SYGVKD. This CDR3 region has 13 residues. V trimming: 8 bases; J trimming: 4 bases; junction bases outside the gene matches: 5. The DNA of the CDR3 is TGTGCCATCCTACAGGGGGCCGGCTATGGCTACACCTTC. Translating it yields CAILQGAGYGYTF.

This clonotype was detected many times. The chain employs TRBV30 and TRBJ1-6; D uncertain. The V gene's germline CDR1 is GTSNPN and CDR2 SVGIG (reference sequence). The V gene lost 4 bases and the J gene lost 8 bases, with 21 bases spanning the gap. There are 16 residues in the CDR3. CDR3 nucleotides: TGTGCCTGGACCCATCCTCCGGCGACGACCGATTCACCCCTCCACTTT. Protein product: CAWTHPPATTDSPLHF.

This clonotype was counted at least ten times. The chain couples TRBV12-3 or TRBV12-4 to TRBJ2-3; no clear D gene. CDR3 length: 12 amino acids. The V end was cut by 5 bases, the J end by 2 bases, with 5 bases between. The chain's CDR3 is CASSLLTDTQYF. The CDR3 region has the DNA TGTGCCAGCAGTCTTCTCACAGATACGCAGTATTTT.

This clonotype showed up many times. The chain carries TRBV5-1 and TRBJ1-4; no clear D. The CDR3 loop spans 15 amino acids. V lost 4 bases and J lost 0, with 10 bases in between. The germline V gene encodes CDR1 SGHRS and CDR2 YFSETQ. The CDR3 bases are TGCGCCAGCAGCGTTAGGCGTGCAACTAATGAAAAACTGTTTTTT. This codes for CASSVRRATNEKLFF.

This clonotype appeared many times. This chain links TRBV12-3 or TRBV12-4 with TRBJ1-5; no clear D gene. The CDR3 length is 14 residues. Trimming removed 2 bases at V and 3 bases at J, with 8 bases between. The CDR3 nucleotides read TGTGCCAGCAGTTTATCCCAGAACAATCAGCCCCAGCATTTT. It is translated as CASSLSQNNQPQHF.

By sample fraction, this clonotype is medium-sized. The chain is built from TRBV11-2 and TRBJ2-5; possible D gene TRBD1, 5 bases. The germline CDR1 and CDR2 sequences are SGHAT and FQNNGV. The CDR3 spans 16 residues. V dropped 0 bases and J dropped 3 bases, with 14 bases sitting between them. As DNA, the CDR3 is TGTGCCAGCAGCTTAGATAATAGGGCCAGGGAAGAGACCCAGTACTTC. This translates into CASSLDNRAREETQYF.

This clonotype was recorded many times. CDR3 nucleotide sequence: TGTGCCAGCAGTTCCCAGGGGGGGAACAATCAGCCCCAGCATTTT. Protein sequence: CASSSQGGNNQPQHF. This chain joins TRBV12-3 or TRBV12-4 and TRBJ1-5, with 7 positions matching TRBD1. The J segment lost 3 bases and the V segment lost 4 bases, leaving 6 bases of the junction unmatched. The CDR3 is 15 residues long.

In regard to this clonotype: A junction boundary mismatches the germline segment, possibly from a read error. The V and J genes are TRBV5-1 and TRBJ2-1, with a tentative D call TRBD1 (5 bases). The germline gives CDR1 SGHRS, CDR2 YFSETQ. This CDR3 has 13 residues. The chain's CDR3 is CAGSLYRGNEQFF. The CDR3 nucleotides read TGCGCCGGCAGCTTGTATAGGGGCAATGAGCAGTTCTTC.

In this sample, this clonotype turned up many times. The chain is built from TRBV20-1 and TRBJ2-3, with D tentatively TRBD2 (7 bases). V lost 3 bases and J 5 bases, leaving 15 bases between the germline ends. Germline values: CDR1 DFQATT, CDR2 SNEGSKA (reference sequence). There are 14 residues in the CDR3. CDR3 coding DNA: TGCAGTGCTAGTCTGGGGGGGCGGGGAGATACGCAGTATTTT. Translated, it gives CSASLGGRGDTQYF.

This clonotype was seen repeatedly, ten times or more. This chain joins TRBV7-2 and TRBJ1-5; a weak D match, TRBD1 (6 bases). CDR1 is SGHTA, CDR2 FQGNSA, per germline. The V and J ends lost 7 bases and 2 bases respectively, with 15 bases between them. The CDR3 sequence is 15 residues long. The CDR3 region is CASTLTPGGNQPQHF. In DNA, the CDR3 is TGTGCCAGCACCCTTACCCCAGGGGGCAATCAGCCCCAGCATTTT.

This clonotype occurred many times. The rearrangement uses TRBV5-1 and TRBJ2-3, with 16 bases matching TRBD2. The CDR3 has 16 residues. Trimming cost V 4 bases and J 3 bases; bases outside gene matches: 2. CDR1 is SGHRS and CDR2 is YFSETQ in the germline V gene. The CDR3 protein is CASSEGLAGGTDTQYF. The CDR3, as DNA: TGCGCCAGCAGCGAGGGACTAGCGGGGGGGACAGATACGCAGTATTTT.